The T cell receptor beta chain described here comes from a study of vaccination effects on CD4 cells after COVID-19. Study-level results: Few convalescent patients, and no early post-infection timepoints, were available to the study.

Comments on this clone: Its cognate antigen is unknown.

CDR1 and CDR2 from the germline V gene are SGHAT and FQNNGV. The CDR3 has 14 amino acids. With 8 bases removed from V and 3 bases from J, the gap between germline ends came to 16 bases. Assay: immunoSEQ multiplex PCR; the TCRdb copy retains only in-frame clones and omits some. The sample carries roughly 51,000 clones, around 70% recorded once. Subsequent to a culture period of about ten days, CD4+ T cells were isolated. PCR showed that the person got SARS-CoV-2 infection at some point between March and December 2020. The cohort was immunized with two doses of either the BNT162b2 or mRNA-1273 vaccine. Half the medium was swapped for IL-2 medium on days 3 and 7.

This chain joins TRBV11-2 and TRBJ2-5, with D perhaps TRBD1 or TRBD2 (5 bases each). Source: CD4+ T cells from PBMCs cultured without peptide, taken after COVID-19 vaccination. This receptor was identified in a human donor who had a prior SARS-CoV-2 infection. CDR3 DNA: TGTGCCAGCGGCACTCACCTGGGGGAAGAGACCCAGTACTTC. Translating it yields CASGTHLGEETQYF.